Below, one TCR beta chain is given with its context. Its antigen is undetermined. V shed 4 bases and J shed 0 bases, with 8 bases lying between them. The CDR3 consists of 14 residues. The germline gives CDR1 SGHTA, CDR2 FQGTGA. Sorting that relied on CD45RO/CCR7/CD25/CD127/CD95/CD27 yielded CD4+ naive, central memory, regulatory and stem cell-like memory cells. Sequenced material consisted of expressed TCRB transcripts (all of the isolated RNA was reverse transcribed). Mean read depth for naive, central memory and regulatory T cell samples was 3.5 million to 4.5 million reads. The data were produced by immunoSEQ multiplex PCR, yet TCRdb's version contains in-frame clones alone and is incomplete. The sample includes about 470,000 clones, approximately 30% of them seen just once. This sample stems from a study of beta chain features in type 1 diabetes. Overall study results and limits: Across patients, naive, central memory and Treg TCRB repertoires exhibited apparently greater similarity than was observed across healthy donors. PCR might favor shorter templates, but any such skew would affect patients and controls equally.

The sample comprised naive CD4+ T cells from blood. The sequence was obtained from a man between 18 and 35 years old in good health. The chain links TRBV7-3 to TRBJ2-3, with D unclear. The CDR3 region has the DNA TGTGCCAGCAGCTCCCTTCTGAGCACAGATACGCAGTATTTT. Amino acids: CASSSLLSTDTQYF.